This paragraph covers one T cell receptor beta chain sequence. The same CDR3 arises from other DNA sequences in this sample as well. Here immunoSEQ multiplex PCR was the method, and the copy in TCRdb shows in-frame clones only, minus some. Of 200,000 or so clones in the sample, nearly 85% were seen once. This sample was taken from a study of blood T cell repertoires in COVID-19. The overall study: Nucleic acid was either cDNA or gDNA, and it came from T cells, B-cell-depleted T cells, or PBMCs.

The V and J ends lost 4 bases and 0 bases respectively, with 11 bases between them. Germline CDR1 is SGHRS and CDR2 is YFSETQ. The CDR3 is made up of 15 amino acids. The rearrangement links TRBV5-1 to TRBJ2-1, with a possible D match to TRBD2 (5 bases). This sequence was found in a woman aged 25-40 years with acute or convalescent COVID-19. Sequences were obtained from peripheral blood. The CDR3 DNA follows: TGCGCCAGCAGCCCCACTAGTGGCTCCTACAATGAGCAGTTCTTC. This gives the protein CASSPTSGSYNEQFF.